The 16 T cell receptor beta chains below come from one sample, sequenced in a study of cytomegalovirus exposure and HLA in healthy donors. The PCR ran on 60 Vbeta and 13 Jbeta primers. Assay: immunoSEQ multiplex PCR; the TCRdb copy retains only in-frame clones and omits some. The sample lists 90,000 to 150,000 clones, roughly 78% occurring once. Sequencing was done on a sample of PBMCs. These receptors were collected from a woman aged 25 to 39 in good health and CMV-seropositive.

The V call is TRBV7-9, the J call TRBJ2-1, with 10 bases that match TRBD2. The germline V gene has CDR1 SEHNR and CDR2 FQNEAQ (reference sequence). CDR3 length: 15 amino acids. V shed 5 bases, J shed 4 bases, and the junction held 5 bases outside the gene matches. CDR3 coding DNA: TGTGCCAGCAGCCCCGGGACTAGCGAATACAATGAGCAGTTCTTC. Its translation: CASSPGTSEYNEQFF.

The chain is built from TRBV10-3 and TRBJ2-1; the match to TRBD2 covers 11 bases. Trimming cost V 3 bases and J 7 bases; bases outside gene matches: 2. Germline CDR1 is ENHRY and CDR2 is SYGVKD. The CDR3 sequence is 14 residues long. This chain's CDR3 is CAISDVAGGNEQFF. The DNA of the CDR3 is TGTGCCATCAGTGATGTAGCGGGGGGGAATGAGCAGTTCTTC.

This chain connects TRBV11-2 to TRBJ1-2, with D possibly TRBD1 on 6 matching bases. V was shortened by 4 bases and J by 8 bases, with 11 bases between the two germline ends. Germline V gene sequence: CDR1 SGHAT, CDR2 FQNNGV. The CDR3 consists of 12 residues. The CDR3 reads CASSSSGVGYTF. For the CDR3, the DNA is TGTGCCAGCAGCTCCTCAGGGGTAGGCTACACCTTC.

At least ten counts were recorded for this clone. J is TRBJ1-1 and V is TRBV7-3; D is possibly TRBD1 (6 bases). CDR1 is SGHTA, CDR2 FQGTGA, per germline. Trimming cost V 5 bases and J 5 bases, with 12 bases left between them. The CDR3 sequence is 13 residues long. CDR3: CASSATGSTEAFF. CDR3 DNA sequence: TGTGCCAGCAGCGCCACAGGGTCTACTGAAGCTTTCTTT. The whole variable domain, remainder taken from reference TRBV7-3 and TRBJ1-1, is GAGVSQTPSNKVTEKGKYVELRCDPISGHTALYWYRQSLGQGPEFLIYFQGTGAADDSGLPNDRFFAVRPEGSVSTLKIQRTERGDSAVYLCASSATGSTEAFFGQGTRLTVV.

Comments on this clone: The junction differs from germline at one of its ends, possibly a read error. This chain uses TRBV7-9 with TRBJ1-5, with 7 bases identical to TRBD1. CDR3 length equals 14 residues. CDR1 and CDR2 from the germline V gene are SEHNR and FQNEAQ (reference sequence). In DNA, the CDR3 is TGTTCCAGCAGCTTAGGGACAGCACTTCAGCCCCAGCATTTT. As protein: CSSSLGTALQPQHF.

The chain has TRBV27 and TRBJ2-2, with D tentatively TRBD2 (5 bases). V lost 5 bases, J lost 2 bases, and 9 bases lay in between. Germline V gene data show CDR1 as MNHEY and CDR2 as SMNVEV (reference sequence). The length of the CDR3 is 14 residues. The CDR3 nucleotides read TGTGCCAGCAGTCTTGGACTTAACACCGGGGAGCTGTTTTTT. Protein product: CASSLGLNTGELFF.

The V call is TRBV6-1, the J call TRBJ1-5, with D tentatively TRBD1 (6 bases). The germline V gene has CDR1 MNHNS and CDR2 SASEGT. V was cut by 1 base and J by 9 bases, with 16 bases left in between. CDR3 length: 15 amino acids. The CDR3 coding sequence is TGTGCCAGCAGTGAAGTTAGCAGGGCCAGGGGGCCCCAGCATTTT. Its protein product is CASSEVSRARGPQHF.

The genes are TRBV7-6 and TRBJ2-3, with a possible D match to TRBD2 (7 bases). Germline V gene lookup returns CDR1 SGHVS and CDR2 FNYEAQ. The CDR3 totals 15 residues. The V gene lost 5 bases and the J gene lost 4 bases, with 16 bases spanning the gap. The CDR3: CASSLRGGPSDTQYF. The DNA for the CDR3 is TGTGCCAGCAGCCTGAGGGGGGGGCCTTCAGATACGCAGTATTTT.

The rearrangement links TRBV6-1 to TRBJ2-5; 8 nucleotides align to TRBD2. Germline CDR1 and CDR2: MNHNS and SASEGT. The CDR3 is 13 amino acids. V dropped 8 bases and J dropped 7; count of bases not matched to a gene: 9. The CDR3 DNA reads TGTGCCAGCTCTTCGGCCCGGGGGGGGACCCAGTACTTC. It is translated as CASSSARGGTQYF.

The CDR3 DNA reads as TGCGCCAGCAGCTTGGGAAACAGCATTTCGGCAGATACGCAGTATTTT. It encodes CASSLGNSISADTQYF. The gene calls are TRBV5-1 and TRBJ2-3; D not certain. Per germline, CDR1 SGHRS and CDR2 YFSETQ. This CDR3 has 16 amino acids. V shed 0 bases and J shed 4 bases, with 15 bases lying between them. Based on the CDR3 plus reference TRBV5-1 and TRBJ2-3, the full variable domain is KAGVTQTPRYLIKTRGQQVTLSCSPISGHRSVSWYQQTPGQGLQFLFEYFSETQRNKGNFPGRFSGRQFSNSRSEMNVSTLELGDSALYLCASSLGNSISADTQYFGPGTRLTVL.

This clone occurred a few times. V gene TRBV5-6 combines with J gene TRBJ1-2; 8 nucleotides match TRBD1. The CDR3 has 16 residues. The V segment lost 4 bases and the J segment 8 bases; nucleotides outside the gene matches: 16. CDR1 and CDR2 (germline): SGHDT, YYEEEE. Here the CDR3 DNA reads TGTGCCAGCAGCACGGGGGACAGGCTGGCTTTCTGGGGCTACACCTTC. Amino acid sequence: CASSTGDRLAFWGYTF.

This clone showed up just a few times. The chain links TRBV5-1 to TRBJ1-2, with D tentatively TRBD1 (5 bases). The CDR3 consists of 16 residues. The germline V gene encodes CDR1 SGHRS and CDR2 YFSETQ. The V end lost 5 bases, the J end lost 1 base, and 18 bases lay between the germline ends. CDR3 nucleotides: TGCGCCAGCAGGGAGTTGGCCGGGGGGATTAACTATGGCTACACCTTC. Protein: CASRELAGGINYGYTF.

The V call is TRBV15, the J call TRBJ2-2; D not certain. There are 17 residues in the CDR3. Looked up from germline, CDR1 is LNHNV and CDR2 is YYDKDF (reference sequence). V was shortened by 4 bases and J by 4 bases, with 19 bases between the two germline ends. The DNA of the CDR3 is TGTGCCACCAGCACCTCAGGATTCACAAGTCCCACCGGGGAGCTGTTTTTT. This translates into CATSTSGFTSPTGELFF.

A single count supports this clone. The rearrangement uses TRBV4-1 and TRBJ2-7; possibly TRBD1 for D (5 bases). V was trimmed by 5 bases and J by 5 bases, leaving 22 bases between them. The germline CDR1 and CDR2 sequences are MGHRA and YSYEKL. This CDR3 contains 16 residues. The CDR3 nucleotides read TGCGCCAGCAGCTTTGCGCCCGAAGGGGCTAAGGACGAGCAGTACTTC. It is translated as CASSFAPEGAKDEQYF.

This clone has only a few counts. V gene TRBV2 combines with J gene TRBJ2-5; D perhaps matches TRBD1 (6 bases). Trimming removed 1 base at V and 4 bases at J, with 10 bases between. Germline CDR1 and CDR2: SNHLY and FYNNEI. CDR3 length: 14 amino acids. CDR3 residues: CASSEDTGTETQYF. The CDR3 nucleotides are TGTGCCAGCAGTGAAGACACAGGGACAGAGACCCAGTACTTC.

This clone was detected only once. V usage is TRBV28 and J usage is TRBJ1-2; the match to TRBD1 covers 8 bases. The CDR3 runs 16 residues. Germline trimming cut 4 bases from V and 4 bases from J; bases unmatched to any gene: 11. The germline CDR1 and CDR2 sequences are MDHEN and SYDVKM. The chain's CDR3 is CASSSPGQAVVYGYTF. The CDR3 coding sequence is TGTGCCAGCAGTTCCCCGGGACAGGCCGTAGTCTATGGCTACACCTTC.